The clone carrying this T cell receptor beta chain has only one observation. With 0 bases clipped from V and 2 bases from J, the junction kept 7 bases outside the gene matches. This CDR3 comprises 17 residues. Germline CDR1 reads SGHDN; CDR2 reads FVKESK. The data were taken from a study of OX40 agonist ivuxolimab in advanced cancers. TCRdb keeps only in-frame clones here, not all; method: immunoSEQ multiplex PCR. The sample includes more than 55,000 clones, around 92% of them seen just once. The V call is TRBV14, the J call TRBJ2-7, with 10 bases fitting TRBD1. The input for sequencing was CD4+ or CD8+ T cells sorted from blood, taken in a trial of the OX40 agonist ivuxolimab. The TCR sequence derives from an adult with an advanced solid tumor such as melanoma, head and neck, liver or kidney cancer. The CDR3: CASSQETGGLVAYEQYF. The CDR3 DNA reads TGTGCCAGCAGCCAAGAGACAGGGGGCCTGGTGGCCTACGAGCAGTACTTC.